A single sample gave rise to the 15 T cell receptor beta chains below, sequenced in a study of blood T cell repertoires in COVID-19. Clones were read by immunoSEQ multiplex PCR, and TCRdb kept only the in-frame ones, dropping some. The sample has some 80,000 clones; 88% are singletons. The specimen was peripheral blood. The receptor set was obtained from a human donor in a cohort sampled during active COVID-19.

The V gene is TRBV6-5, the J gene TRBJ2-1; 8 nucleotides line up with TRBD1. Germline-derived CDR1 and CDR2 are MNHEY and SVGAGI. The CDR3 extends over 15 amino acids. The trim removed 6 bases at V and 1 base at J, leaving 5 bases unmatched. The CDR3 DNA follows: TGTGCCAGCAGCCCAGACAGGGGATCCTACAATGAGCAGTTCTTC. It yields the protein CASSPDRGSYNEQFF.

The V and J genes are TRBV6-6 and TRBJ1-5; tentative D call: TRBD1 (5 bases). V was pared by 2 bases and J by 2 bases, with 10 bases between. The germline V gene has CDR1 MNHNY and CDR2 SVGAGI (reference sequence). The CDR3 has 15 amino acids. The CDR3 sequence is CASSYGDSGNQPQHF. Written as DNA, the CDR3 is TGTGCCAGCAGTTACGGGGACTCAGGCAATCAGCCCCAGCATTTT.

Of note for this clone: The sample carries other DNA sequences with the same CDR3. The CDR3 sequence: CASSLGTGQGQPQHF. The CDR3 DNA reads as TGCGCCAGCAGCTTGGGCACGGGACAGGGTCAGCCCCAGCATTTT. This chain connects TRBV5-1 to TRBJ1-5, with 9 bases lining up with TRBD1. The CDR3 length is 15 residues. Germline lookup yields CDR1 SGHRS and CDR2 YFSETQ. V lost 0 bases to trimming and J lost 6 bases; unmatched junction nucleotides: 4.

This clone has only one observation. The chain couples TRBV3-1 (or the pseudogene TRBV3-2) to TRBJ2-7, with 8 bases identical to TRBD2. J lost 7 bases, V lost 10 bases, and 6 bases had no gene match. The CDR3 loop spans 11 amino acids. The germline gives CDR1 LGHDT, CDR2 YNNKEL (reference sequence). The CDR3 is CAISRGGEQYF. CDR3 DNA: TGTGCCATCTCCCGGGGGGGGGAGCAGTACTTC.

The genes are TRBV2 and TRBJ2-4, with a weak D call TRBD2 (5 bases). V lost 6 bases and J 0 bases, leaving 9 bases between the germline ends. Germline CDR1 and CDR2: SNHLY and FYNNEI. This CDR3 region has 14 residues. The CDR3 loop reads CASRVGIAKNIQYF. The CDR3 region has the DNA TGTGCCAGCAGGGTCGGGATAGCCAAAAACATTCAGTACTTC.

The table lists this clone with a count of one. For the CDR3, the DNA is TGTGCCAGCTCACCAGTTGTAGGAGACCTAAACTATGGCTACACCTTC. Its protein product is CASSPVVGDLNYGYTF. This chain joins TRBV18 and TRBJ1-2; D remains unclear. CDR1 and CDR2 (germline): KGHSH, LQKENI. The ends were cut back, 2 bases at V and 2 bases at J, with 15 bases in the middle. CDR3 length: 16 residues.

The chain couples TRBV28 to TRBJ1-1, with a tentative D call TRBD1 (5 bases). The length of the CDR3 is 15 residues. Deletions cut 2 bases from V and 1 base from J, with 11 bases between. Germline V lookup: CDR1 MDHEN, CDR2 SYDVKM. CDR3 amino acids: CASSLLRQSNTEAFF. CDR3 DNA sequence: TGTGCCAGCAGTTTACTCAGACAGTCGAACACTGAAGCTTTCTTT.

V gene TRBV11-3 combines with J gene TRBJ1-1; 8 bases are shared with TRBD1. Germline V gene data show CDR1 as SGHNT and CDR2 as YENEEA. J gave up 6 bases and V 3 bases, and 0 bases lay outside the gene matches. The CDR3 is 12 amino acids. Written as DNA, the CDR3 is TGTGCCAGCAGCTTGACAGGGGCTGAAGCTTTCTTT. It yields the protein CASSLTGAEAFF.

This clone was observed a single time. The gene calls are TRBV5-1 and TRBJ1-2; 7 nucleotides agree with TRBD1. The CDR3 loop spans 13 amino acids. With V trimmed by 1 base and J by 7 bases, 4 bases remained unmatched. CDR1 and CDR2 (germline): SGHRS, YFSETQ. The CDR3 loop is CASSLQGDGGYTF. CDR3 coding DNA: TGCGCCAGCAGCTTGCAGGGGGATGGTGGCTACACCTTC.

This chain links TRBV28 with TRBJ2-7, with a weak D call TRBD1 (6 bases). Trimming took 8 bases from V and 1 from J, leaving 18 bases between them. The CDR3 has 15 residues. Germline CDR1 reads MDHEN; CDR2 reads SYDVKM. The CDR3 bases are TGTGCCAGCGGAGGCAGGGGAGTGGGGTCCTACGAGCAGTACTTC. Its translation is CASGGRGVGSYEQYF.

The CDR3 nucleotides are TGTGCCAGCAGCCAAATAGCGGGAGAATCCGAGCAGTACTTC. Translating it yields CASSQIAGESEQYF. The chain joins TRBV3-1 (or the pseudogene TRBV3-2) to TRBJ2-7; 9 positions match TRBD2. The CDR3 has 14 residues. The germline CDR1 and CDR2 sequences are LGHDT and YNNKEL (reference sequence). J was trimmed by 6 bases and V by 2 bases; bases with no gene match: 5.

The chain links TRBV5-1 to TRBJ2-6; D remains ambiguous. The CDR3 contains 15 residues. The V end was cut by 2 bases, the J end by 2 bases, with 8 bases between. The germline V gene encodes CDR1 SGHRS and CDR2 YFSETQ. In DNA, the CDR3 is TGCGCCAGCAGCTTCCCAGATACTGGGGCCAACGTCCTGACTTTC. It encodes CASSFPDTGANVLTF.

The J gene is TRBJ2-2, the V gene TRBV11-2; 11 nucleotides match TRBD2. Germline V gene data show CDR1 as SGHAT and CDR2 as FQNNGV. V dropped 4 bases and J dropped 0; count of bases not matched to a gene: 4. The CDR3 contains 17 residues. CDR3 nucleotide sequence: TGTGCCAGCAGCTCCGGGACTAGCGGCGCGAACACCGGGGAGCTGTTTTTT. Its protein product is CASSSGTSGANTGELFF.

The chain couples TRBV24-1 to TRBJ2-3; TRBD1 aligns across 11 bases. The germline CDR1 and CDR2 sequences are KGHDR and SFDVKD. V trimming: 0 bases; J trimming: 5 bases; junction bases outside the gene matches: 3. The CDR3 runs 16 residues. The CDR3 region has the DNA TGTGCCACCAGTGATTTGTGGGACAGGGGGATAGATACGCAGTATTTT. It encodes CATSDLWDRGIDTQYF.

The CDR3 here is CASSSLDRFSEQYF. For the CDR3, the DNA is TGTGCCAGCAGTTCGTTGGACAGGTTCTCCGAGCAGTACTTC. The rearrangement uses TRBV2 and TRBJ2-7, with 7 bases aligning to TRBD1. This CDR3 has 14 amino acids. Germline CDR1 reads SNHLY; CDR2 reads FYNNEI. Unmatched junction bases numbered 10, after V lost 5 bases and J lost 6 bases.